Detailed here is one T cell receptor (beta chain). The junction and the germline gene differ at one end; a read error may be behind it. The sample carries other DNA sequences with the same CDR3. The source of the sample is a study of blood T cell repertoires in COVID-19. Study-level information: COVID-19 samples from acute and convalescent phases originated in the United States, Italy and Spain. T cells, B-cell-depleted T cells, or PBMCs supplied cDNA or gDNA.

TCRdb's table, derived via immunoSEQ multiplex PCR, lists solely in-frame clones and lacks some. The sample records about 54,000 clones, roughly nine tenths being singletons. Looked up from germline, CDR1 is MNHEY and CDR2 is SMNVEV (reference sequence). There are 16 residues in the CDR3. The V gene is TRBV27, the J gene TRBJ2-1; 13 bases align to TRBD2. Source material: peripheral blood. This sequence was found in a woman aged 60-75 years with active or convalescent COVID-19. CDR3 in DNA: TGTGCCAGCAGGGGACTAGCGGGGAGTACCTATAATGAGCAGTTCTTC. It translates to CASRGLAGSTYNEQFF.